This entry lists 9 T cell receptor beta chains sequenced from one sample in a study of cytomegalovirus exposure and HLA in healthy donors. Both 60 Vbeta primers and 13 Jbeta primers went into the PCR. Data came from immunoSEQ multiplex PCR; TCRdb stores just in-frame clones and leaves some out. The sample comprises 130,000 or so clones, over 65% of which are singletons, and 3.4% rests with the top ten. What was sequenced was PBMCs. The source of these receptors is a man aged 25 to 45 in good health and CMV-seronegative.

Notes on this clone: Germline is not matched at one junction end, which may reflect a read error. This chain links TRBV6-1 with TRBJ2-7; 7 bases are a match to TRBD2. This CDR3 is 16 amino acids long. Germline V gives CDR1 MNHNS, CDR2 SASEGT. The CDR3 region is CASREALAEGSYEQYF. The CDR3 DNA reads TGTGCCAGCAGGGAAGCCCTAGCGGAGGGGTCCTACGAGCAGTACTTC.

J is TRBJ1-2 and V is TRBV6-4; TRBD1 might be the D (5 bases). Looked up from germline, CDR1 is MRHNA and CDR2 is SNTAGT. Trimming removed 6 bases at V and 5 bases at J, with 7 bases between. The length of the CDR3 is 11 residues. The CDR3 DNA reads as TGTGCCAGCAGAGGGGTTTATGGCTACACCTTC. Translated: CASRGVYGYTF.

CDR3 protein: CASSPWANNYGYTF. In DNA form, the CDR3 reads TGTGCCAGCTCACCATGGGCCAATAACTATGGCTACACCTTC. J is TRBJ1-2 and V is TRBV18; D is unresolved. Trimming pared 2 bases from V and 1 base from J, leaving 8 bases between. CDR3 length: 14 amino acids. Germline V gene sequence: CDR1 KGHSH, CDR2 LQKENI.

CDR3 in DNA: TGCGCCAGCAGCTCCCAGGGTGATAACTATGGCTACACCTTC. Its translation is CASSSQGDNYGYTF. V and J are TRBV5-1 and TRBJ1-2, with a tentative D call TRBD1 (5 bases). Trimming removed 3 bases from V and 1 base from J, with 10 bases in between. The CDR3 runs 14 residues. Germline assignment: CDR1 SGHRS and CDR2 YFSETQ.

The gene calls are TRBV6-1 and TRBJ2-7, with no clear D. Trimming took off 4 bases at V and 4 bases at J, with 11 bases between the two ends. This CDR3 is built from 13 residues. Germline loops: CDR1 MNHNS, CDR2 SASEGT. The CDR3 bases are TGTGCCAGCAGTGGTCGCTCCGGGTACGAGCAGTACTTC. It translates to CASSGRSGYEQYF.

The chain joins TRBV6-6 to TRBJ1-1; unclear D gene. The CDR3 totals 14 residues. Trimming removed 2 bases at V and 4 bases at J, with 11 bases between. The germline CDR1 and CDR2 sequences are MNHNY and SVGAGI (reference sequence). The CDR3 nucleotides are TGTGCCAGCAGTTACGAACTCCGGAGCACTGAAGCTTTCTTT. Translation gives CASSYELRSTEAFF.

The rearrangement joins TRBV27 to TRBJ2-1, with TRBD1 matching over 7 bases. This CDR3 is 16 amino acids long. Germline V gene lookup returns CDR1 MNHEY and CDR2 SMNVEV (reference sequence). J gave up 0 bases and V 5 bases, and 7 bases lay outside the gene matches. The CDR3 DNA reads as TGTGCCAGCAGTCAACAGGGGACCATCTCCTACAATGAGCAGTTCTTC. Its translation: CASSQQGTISYNEQFF.

This clone was recorded only once. The rearrangement uses TRBV6-5 and TRBJ1-4; D gene unclear. Germline lookup yields CDR1 MNHEY and CDR2 SVGAGI. V lost 2 bases to trimming and J lost 0 bases, with 7 bases between them. CDR3 length: 15 residues. For the CDR3, the DNA is TGTGCCAGCAGTTACACAGTTGCAACTAATGAAAAACTGTTTTTT. Protein: CASSYTVATNEKLFF.

A single count supports this clone. The genes are TRBV10-3 and TRBJ1-1; D ambiguous. The CDR3 loop spans 13 amino acids. Germline V gives CDR1 ENHRY, CDR2 SYGVKD. Trimming removed 6 bases at V and 2 bases at J, with 10 bases between. CDR3 nucleotide sequence: TGTGCCATCAGAGGCAACAGCAACACTGAAGCTTTCTTT. Encoded protein: CAIRGNSNTEAFF.